These 25 T cell receptor beta chains were sequenced from one sample in a study of T cell clonality in common variable immunodeficiency. Data came from immunoSEQ multiplex PCR; TCRdb stores just in-frame clones and leaves some out. The specimen has about 40,000 clones, none found just once. Input material: peripheral blood mononuclear cells. The receptors derive from a person aged 18 to 75 in good health.

There are many counts of this clone. The CDR3 goes on 3 residues after the read ends, and that part is filled in from the germline J gene. The chain joins TRBV5-1 to TRBJ2-2, with 7 bases aligning to TRBD1. This CDR3 region has 17 residues. Germline V lookup: CDR1 SGHRS, CDR2 YFSETQ. V was clipped by 2 bases and J by 1 base; unmatched bases: 8. The CDR3 bases that were read are TGCGCCAGCAGCTTCCTCGACAGGGTCGTGAACACCGGGGAG. Its protein product is CASSFLDRVVNTGE. From start to end, the CDR3 is CASSFLDRVVNTGELFF.

This clone has a count of ten or more. Incomplete CDR3 DNA: TGTGCCAGCACCGCCGGGACAGGGACAGGCGGTGAA. Amino acid sequence: CASTAGTGTGGE. The CDR3 in its entirety is CASTAGTGTGGEAFF. The chain links TRBV7-9 to TRBJ1-1, with 9 positions matching TRBD1. The missing CDR3 end, 3 residues past where the read stops, is filled in from the germline J gene. CDR1 and CDR2 from the germline V gene are SEHNR and FQNEAQ (reference sequence). Trimming at V came to 7 bases and at J to 7 bases, leaving 13 bases not matched to a gene. The CDR3 totals 15 residues.

This clone was seen repeatedly, ten times or more. Read coverage stops 3 residues before the CDR3 terminus; the germline J gene supplies the remainder. This rearrangement joins TRBV20-1 to TRBJ2-7; the D gene is possibly TRBD2 (7 bases). The germline CDR1 and CDR2 sequences are DFQATT and SNEGSKA (reference sequence). The CDR3 covers 15 residues. Trimming took 0 bases from V and 3 from J, leaving 15 bases between them. CDR3 protein: CSARDEGGVFYEQYF. The part of the CDR3 DNA that was read is TGCAGTGCTAGAGATGAGGGGGGGGTCTTCTACGAG.

This clone has ten or more counts. Read data end 3 residues before the CDR3 end; the end is taken from the germline J gene. The chain carries TRBV18 and TRBJ1-1, with TRBD1 as a possible D gene (6 bases). V lost 0 bases, J lost 7 bases, and 15 bases lay in between. CDR3 size: 15 residues. Germline CDR1 is KGHSH and CDR2 is LQKENI. CDR3 region: CASSPPQQGGNEAFF. CDR3 DNA (partial): TGTGCCAGCTCACCACCGCAACAGGGAGGGAATGAA.

Ten or more counts support this clone. The read falls 3 residues short of the CDR3 end, and the missing part is taken from the germline J gene. The chain has TRBV15 and TRBJ2-5; 7 bases map to TRBD1. The J segment lost 3 bases and the V segment lost 0 bases, leaving 10 bases of the junction unmatched. Germline values: CDR1 LNHNV, CDR2 YYDKDF (reference sequence). This CDR3 contains 17 residues. Incomplete CDR3 DNA: TGTGCCACCAGCAGAGAAGGGACAGCGAACTTCGAAGAGACC. It encodes CATSREGTANFEET. The complete CDR3 reads CATSREGTANFEETQYF.

This clone was detected ten times or more. The read ends 3 residues shy of where the CDR3 ends; the end is completed using the germline J gene. The chain uses TRBV5-1 and TRBJ2-3, with TRBD1 matching 8 bases. The V segment lost 3 bases and the J segment 0 bases; nucleotides outside the gene matches: 0. CDR1 is SGHRS and CDR2 is YFSETQ in the germline V gene. This CDR3 spans 14 amino acids. The CDR3 reads CASSWDRSTDTQYF. CDR3 bases read: TGCGCCAGCAGCTGGGACAGGAGCACAGATACG.

Ten or more counts support this clone. The read is 3 residues too short to cover the CDR3 end, so that end is filled in from the germline J gene. The V gene is TRBV12-5, the J gene TRBJ2-1; D is possibly TRBD1 (6 bases). V lost 4 bases and J 4 bases, leaving 20 bases between the germline ends. The CDR3 runs to 17 residues. The germline V gene has CDR1 LGHNT and CDR2 FRNRAP. The sequenced CDR3 bases are TGTGCTAGTGGTTCCCGCCGTTTAGGGGGTTCGTACAATGAG. This codes for CASGSRRLGGSYNE. The full CDR3 sequence reads CASGSRRLGGSYNEQFF.

A note on this clone: The observed sequence ends 3 residues before the CDR3 terminus, with the missing tail filled in from the germline J gene. The chain recombines TRBV5-5 with TRBJ2-7, with 7 bases lining up with TRBD1. CDR3 length: 15 amino acids. The germline gives CDR1 SGHKS, CDR2 YYEKEE (reference sequence). Trimming cost V 0 bases and J 2 bases; bases outside gene matches: 5. The sequenced CDR3 bases are TGTGCCAGCAGCTTGGGCACAGGGGCCCCCTACGAG. It specifies CASSLGTGAPYE. The full CDR3 protein is CASSLGTGAPYEQYF.

This clone was seen repeatedly, ten times or more. The CDR3 goes on 3 residues after the read ends, and that part is filled in from the germline J gene. V is TRBV5-6 and J is TRBJ2-3; 11 positions match TRBD2. The CDR3 runs to 15 residues. Germline CDR1 is SGHDT and CDR2 is YYEEEE. CDR3 sequence: CASSLVALAGETQYF. CDR3 DNA, as far as it was read: TGTGCCAGCAGCTTGGTAGCACTAGCGGGAGAGACG.

This clone was picked up many times. The sequenced fragment ends 3 residues before the CDR3 boundary, so the rest is inferred from the germline J gene. This sequence joins TRBV11-2 and TRBJ2-7; 12 bases line up with TRBD2. The V gene's germline CDR1 is SGHAT and CDR2 FQNNGV. The CDR3 extends over 15 amino acids. Trimming at V came to 4 bases and at J to 4 bases, leaving 5 bases not matched to a gene. The CDR3 spells CASSSPTSGGYEQYF. CDR3 bases read: TGTGCCAGCAGCTCACCGACTAGCGGGGGATACGAG.

This clone qualifies as medium-sized. The sequence runs out 3 residues before the end of the CDR3; the remainder is reconstructed from the germline J gene. V and J are TRBV6-2 or TRBV6-3 and TRBJ2-3, with D perhaps matching TRBD1 (6 bases). CDR1 is MNHEY, CDR2 SVGEGT, per germline. Trimming stripped 4 bases from V and 2 bases from J, with 16 bases between. The CDR3 runs 16 residues. Incomplete CDR3 DNA: TGTGCCAGCAGTTCCCCCTTACAGGGACACACAGATACG. The encoded protein is CASSSPLQGHTDT. In full, the CDR3 is CASSSPLQGHTDTQYF.

This clone showed up many times. Read coverage stops 3 residues before the CDR3 terminus; the germline J gene supplies the remainder. This rearrangement joins TRBV5-4 to TRBJ2-5; unclear D gene. Germline-derived CDR1 and CDR2 are SGHNT and YYREEE (reference sequence). The CDR3 is made up of 13 amino acids. Trimming stripped 0 bases from V and 5 bases from J, with 8 bases between. The CDR3 loop reads CASSLDLGETQYF. The DNA read from the CDR3 is TGTGCCAGCAGCTTGGACCTCGGGGAGACC.

In its sample, this clone was seen many times. The read terminates 3 residues ahead of where the CDR3 ends, so the germline J gene completes it. This chain links TRBV7-8 with TRBJ1-2; D remains ambiguous. The V and J ends lost 3 bases and 3 bases respectively, with 14 bases between them. The CDR3 contains 15 residues. Germline V CDR1 and CDR2: SGHVS, FQNEAQ. The sequenced part of the CDR3 DNA is TGTGCCAGCAGCTTCTTTGGGCAGGAGCACTATGGC. It translates to CASSFFGQEHYG. The entire CDR3 sequence reads CASSFFGQEHYGYTF.

In its sample, this clone was seen many times. The CDR3 end lies 3 residues beyond the end of the read and is filled in from the germline J gene. V and J are TRBV4-2 and TRBJ1-2; 8 nucleotides agree with TRBD1. Germline CDR1 reads LGHNA; CDR2 reads YNFKEQ. The CDR3 is made up of 15 amino acids. V trimming: 2 bases; J trimming: 7 bases; junction bases outside the gene matches: 9. CDR3 loop: CASSQPGGATFGYTF. CDR3 DNA, as far as it was read: TGTGCCAGCAGCCAACCAGGGGGCGCTACGTTTGGC.

This clone was seen repeatedly, ten times or more. This CDR3 reads CASSESQGEFTEAFF. Incomplete CDR3 DNA: TGTGCCAGCAGTGAATCCCAGGGGGAGTTCACTGAA. V is TRBV6-1 and J is TRBJ1-1; 7 bases agree with TRBD1. The observed sequence ends 3 residues before the CDR3 terminus, with the missing tail filled in from the germline J gene. V gave up 2 bases and J gave up 4 bases; unmatched junction bases: 7. Germline assignment: CDR1 MNHNS and CDR2 SASEGT. The CDR3 runs 15 residues.

This clone came up many times. The read terminates 3 residues ahead of where the CDR3 ends, so the germline J gene completes it. J is TRBJ2-1 and V is TRBV5-1; 7 nucleotides line up with TRBD1. This CDR3 contains 12 residues. Germline V gene sequence: CDR1 SGHRS, CDR2 YFSETQ. Unmatched junction bases numbered 4, after V lost 6 bases and J lost 7 bases. CDR3: CASNDRVNEQFF. CDR3 bases read: TGCGCCAGCAACGACAGGGTTAATGAG.

With regard to this clone: The CDR3 end lies 3 residues beyond the end of the read and is filled in from the germline J gene. The gene calls are TRBV19 and TRBJ2-6; 7 bases are shared with TRBD1. Trimming at V came to 3 bases and at J to 4 bases, leaving 15 bases not matched to a gene. The CDR3 is 19 amino acids. Germline CDR1 LNHDA, CDR2 SQIVND (reference sequence). CDR3 DNA (partial): TGTGCCAGTAGTATTCTGGTTCTAGGGGGCGCGTTCGGGGCCAACGTC. Translated, it gives CASSILVLGGAFGANV. The full-length CDR3 reads as CASSILVLGGAFGANVLTF.

Many counts were recorded for this clone. The read stops 3 residues short of the end of the CDR3; the missing end is completed from the germline J gene. J is TRBJ1-2 and V is TRBV7-6, with D possibly being TRBD1 (5 bases). V lost 5 bases to trimming and J lost 6 bases, with 22 bases between them. This CDR3 is 16 amino acids long. The germline V gene encodes CDR1 SGHVS and CDR2 FNYEAQ. CDR3 DNA, as far as it was read: TGTGCCAGCAGCCCAAATAGGGGCAGTATGGGAGATGGC. This sequence encodes CASSPNRGSMGDG. The whole CDR3 protein is CASSPNRGSMGDGYTF.

This clone was counted a few times. Read data end 3 residues before the CDR3 end; the end is taken from the germline J gene. The rearrangement uses TRBV20-1 and TRBJ2-5, with 11 bases identical to TRBD1. J lost 2 bases, V lost 6 bases, and 5 bases had no gene match. Looked up from germline, CDR1 is DFQATT and CDR2 is SNEGSKA (reference sequence). The CDR3 is 14 amino acids. The covered CDR3 bases are TGCAGTGCCCAGGACAGGGGGCTTCAAGAGACC. Its protein product is CSAQDRGLQET. Given in full, the CDR3 is CSAQDRGLQETQYF.

This clone was observed many times. The missing CDR3 end, 3 residues past where the read stops, is filled in from the germline J gene. The rearrangement uses TRBV7-9 and TRBJ2-2; D remains ambiguous. V gave up 5 bases and J gave up 4 bases, with 11 bases separating them. The CDR3 has 14 residues. The germline CDR1 and CDR2 sequences are SEHNR and FQNEAQ (reference sequence). This CDR3 reads CASSPTITTGELFF. CDR3 DNA, as far as it was read: TGTGCCAGCAGCCCTACGATTACCACCGGGGAG.

This clone showed up many times. The DNA ends 3 residues before the CDR3 does, and the rest of the CDR3 is filled in from the germline J gene. The chain combines TRBV10-3 with TRBJ2-3; perhaps TRBD2 as D (6 bases). CDR1 is ENHRY, CDR2 SYGVKD, per germline. There are 16 residues in the CDR3. The V gene lost 6 bases and the J gene lost 1 base, with 17 bases spanning the gap. The part of the CDR3 DNA that was read is TGTGCCATCAGCACGTCCGCGGGATGGGGCACAGATACG. It specifies CAISTSAGWGTDT. The full CDR3 is CAISTSAGWGTDTQYF.

This clone has a count of ten or more. The CDR3 end falls 3 residues outside the read, so it is completed with the germline J gene. The chain carries TRBV20-1 and TRBJ2-4, with 9 bases that match TRBD1. J gave up 1 base and V 5 bases, and 12 bases lay outside the gene matches. CDR3 length: 17 residues. Germline CDR1 reads DFQATT; CDR2 reads SNEGSKA (reference sequence). The CDR3 reads CSAPYRGRRKAKNIQYF. CDR3 DNA (partial): TGCAGTGCTCCTTACAGGGGGCGAAGGAAGGCCAAAAACATT.

This clone was seen at least ten times. The CDR3 end lies 3 residues beyond the end of the read and is filled in from the germline J gene. The rearrangement uses TRBV18 and TRBJ1-2; D gene unclear. The germline CDR1 and CDR2 sequences are KGHSH and LQKENI. This CDR3 is built from 13 residues. The germline V and J ends were trimmed by 6 bases and 5 bases, with 13 bases remaining between them. The CDR3 bases that were read are TGTGCCAGCTCCCTGGACTCCAAATATGGC. Its protein is CASSLDSKYG. The full CDR3 reads CASSLDSKYGYTF.

The CDR3 spells CASSLTGLTYEQYF. CDR3 DNA, as far as it was read: TGTGCCAGCAGCTTAACAGGGCTTACCTACGAG. This chain uses TRBV11-1 with TRBJ2-7; D perhaps matches TRBD1 (6 bases). The read terminates 3 residues before the CDR3 end, so the remaining end is supplied by the germline J gene. Trimming cost V 2 bases and J 2 bases, with 10 bases left between them. The CDR3 runs to 14 residues. In germline, CDR1 is SGHAT, CDR2 FQDESV (reference sequence).

This clone has ten or more counts. The read comes to an end 3 residues before the CDR3 does, leaving the germline J gene to fill in the end. This chain links TRBV7-3 with TRBJ1-2; 7 positions agree with TRBD1. Trimming took 4 bases from V and 0 from J; bases not matched to a gene: 5. Germline V gene data show CDR1 as SGHTA and CDR2 as FQGTGA. The CDR3 sequence is 15 residues long. CDR3 in amino acids: CASSSGDSPNYGYTF. Partial CDR3 DNA: TGTGCCAGCAGCTCGGGGGACAGCCCTAACTATGGC.